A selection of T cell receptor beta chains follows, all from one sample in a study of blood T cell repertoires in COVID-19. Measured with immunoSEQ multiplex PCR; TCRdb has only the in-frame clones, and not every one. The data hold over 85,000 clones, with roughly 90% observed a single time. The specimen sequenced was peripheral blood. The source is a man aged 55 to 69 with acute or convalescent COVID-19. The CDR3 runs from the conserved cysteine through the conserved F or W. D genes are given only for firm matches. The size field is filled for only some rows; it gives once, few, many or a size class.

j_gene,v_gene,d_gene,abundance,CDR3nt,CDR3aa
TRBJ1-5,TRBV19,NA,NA,TGTGCCAGTAGTACCTTATCGCAGCCCCAGCATTTT,CASSTLSQPQHF
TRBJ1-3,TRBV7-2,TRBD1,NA,TGTGCCAGCAGCTTGGACAGGGGGACCTACTCTGGAAACACCATATATTTT,CASSLDRGTYSGNTIYF
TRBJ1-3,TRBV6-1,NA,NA,TGTGCCAGCAGTGAAGAGTGGCGGTCTGGAAACACCATATATTTT,CASSEEWRSGNTIYF
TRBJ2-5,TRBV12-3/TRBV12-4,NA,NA,TGTGCCAGCAGAATCAGGGTCTCGGAGACCCAGTACTTC,CASRIRVSETQYF
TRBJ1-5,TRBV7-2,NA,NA,TGTGCCAGCACCCCCCAAGGGGGAATAAATCAGCCCCAGCATTTT,CASTPQGGINQPQHF
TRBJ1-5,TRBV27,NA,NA,TGTGCCAGCTCAGGTAATGTGGGCAATCAGCCCCAGCATTTT,CASSGNVGNQPQHF
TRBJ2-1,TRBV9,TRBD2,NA,TGTGCCAGCAGGCCCGGGACTAGCGGGCCAGTCTCCTACAATGAGCAGTTCTTC,CASRPGTSGPVSYNEQFF
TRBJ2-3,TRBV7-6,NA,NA,TGTGCCAGCAGCCTCCGACAAACAACCTTTGGGACAGATACGCAGTATTTT,CASSLRQTTFGTDTQYF
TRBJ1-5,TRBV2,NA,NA,TGTGCCAGCAGAAGACAGAGCAATCAGCCCCAGCATTTT,CASRRQSNQPQHF
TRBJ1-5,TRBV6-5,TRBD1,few,TGTGCCAGCAGTTGGACAGGGGGCGTCGATCAGCCCCAGCATTTT,CASSWTGGVDQPQHF
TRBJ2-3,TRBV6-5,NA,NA,TGTGCCAGCAGACGTCCTGGGAGGGGGGCAGATACGCAGTATTTT,CASRRPGRGADTQYF
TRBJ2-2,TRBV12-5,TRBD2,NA,TGTGCTAGTGGCTCACTGAGACTAGCGGGAGGGGTTGGACTTCCCGGGGAGCTGTTTTTT,CASGSLRLAGGVGLPGELFF
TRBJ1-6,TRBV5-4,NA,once,TGTGCCCGCCGGGGGGGGCGACCGGGCGATTCACCCCTCCACTTT,CARRGGRPGDSPLHF
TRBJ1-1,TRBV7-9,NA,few,TGTGCCAGCCCCAACCCACGTCTCACAGGGAGGGACACTGAAGCTTTCTTT,CASPNPRLTGRDTEAFF
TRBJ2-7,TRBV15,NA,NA,TGTGCCACCAGCCATGGCCGGGGGGAGCAGTACTTC,CATSHGRGEQYF
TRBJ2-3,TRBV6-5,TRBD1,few,TGTGCCAGCAGTTGGGACAGGGGAGGGTCACGGGATACGCAGTATTTT,CASSWDRGGSRDTQYF
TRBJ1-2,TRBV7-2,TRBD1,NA,TGTGCCAGCAGTCAGGGGACAGGGGGCGGCTATGGCTACACCTTC,CASSQGTGGGYGYTF
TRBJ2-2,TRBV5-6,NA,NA,TGTGCCAGCAGCTTGGCCGTGGGGGAGCTGTTTTTT,CASSLAVGELFF
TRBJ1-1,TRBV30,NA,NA,TGTGCCTGGAGCAGCGGACAGTACAGTGAAGCTTTCTTT,CAWSSGQYSEAFF
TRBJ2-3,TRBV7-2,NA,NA,TGTGCCAGCATAGAAACTAGTCTGGGCACAGATACGCAGTATTTT,CASIETSLGTDTQYF
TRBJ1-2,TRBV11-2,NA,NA,TGTGCCAGCAGATCCGACAGACAGTACTATGGCTACACCTTC,CASRSDRQYYGYTF
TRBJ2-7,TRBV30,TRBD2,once,TGTGCCTGGAGTGTAGCGGGAGGGGCAGAGCAGTACTTC,CAWSVAGGAEQYF
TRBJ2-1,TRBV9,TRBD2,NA,TGTGCCAGCAGCGCTGGGGGACTAGCGGGAGGTTCGAGGGGGCAGTTCTTC,CASSAGGLAGGSRGQFF
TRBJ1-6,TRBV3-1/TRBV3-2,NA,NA,TGTGCCAGCAGCCCGGCGGGGTATAATTCACCCCTCCACTTT,CASSPAGYNSPLHF
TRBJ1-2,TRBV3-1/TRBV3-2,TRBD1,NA,TGTGCCAGCAGCTCACAGGGGTTAAAGAACTATGGCTACACCTTC,CASSSQGLKNYGYTF
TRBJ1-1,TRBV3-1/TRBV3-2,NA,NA,TGTGCCAGCAGCGGGGAGGGGGTCTCTTCCAGGAACACTGAAGCTTTCTTT,CASSGEGVSSRNTEAFF
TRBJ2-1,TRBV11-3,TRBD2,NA,TGTGCCAGCAGCTTAGGGACTAGCGGGGGATACAATGAGCAGTTCTTC,CASSLGTSGGYNEQFF
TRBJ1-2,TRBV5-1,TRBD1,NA,TGCGCCAGCAGCGCTGGGGACAGGACCGACTCGTATGGCTACACCTTC,CASSAGDRTDSYGYTF
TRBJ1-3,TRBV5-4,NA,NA,TGTGCCAGCAGCTTGGGGGCCCAAAGCTCTGGAAACACCATATATTTT,CASSLGAQSSGNTIYF
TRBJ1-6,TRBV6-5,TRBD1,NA,TGTGCCAGCAGTTTACAGGGGGAACCTAATTCACCCCTCCACTTT,CASSLQGEPNSPLHF
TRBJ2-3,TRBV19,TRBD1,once,TGTGCCAGTAGTACGGGACAGGGGGCAGATACGCAGTATTTT,CASSTGQGADTQYF
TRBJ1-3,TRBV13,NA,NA,TGTGCCAGCAGTTTCAGGGGTGTAGGTGGAAACACCATATATTTT,CASSFRGVGGNTIYF
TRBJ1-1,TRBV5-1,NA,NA,TGCGCCAGCAGCTTGGGGACAGTGAACACTGAAGCTTTCTTT,CASSLGTVNTEAFF
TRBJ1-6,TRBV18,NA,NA,TGTGCCAGCTCAAACAGGGCCTGGAATTCACCCCTCCACTTT,CASSNRAWNSPLHF
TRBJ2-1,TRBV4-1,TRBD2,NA,TGCGCCAGCAGCCAAGATCTGCTAGCGGGGGTCTCCTACAATGAGCAGTTCTTC,CASSQDLLAGVSYNEQFF
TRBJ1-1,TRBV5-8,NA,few,TGTGCCAGCAGCCAAGGCACGTACTCAGGGAACACTGAAGCTTTCTTT,CASSQGTYSGNTEAFF
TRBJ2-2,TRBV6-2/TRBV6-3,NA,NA,TGTGCCAGCAGTTACGATGCGAGAGCCACCGGGGAGCTGTTTTTT,CASSYDARATGELFF
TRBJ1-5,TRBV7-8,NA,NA,TGTGCCAGCAGCTTAGACAGAGCTTTAGGCAATCAGCCCCAGCATTTT,CASSLDRALGNQPQHF
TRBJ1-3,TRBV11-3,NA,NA,TGTGCCAGCAGCCCAACAGGGGGAAACACCATATATTTT,CASSPTGGNTIYF
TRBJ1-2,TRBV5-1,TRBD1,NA,TGCGCCAGCAGCTTGAATACAGGGGTCGGCTATGGCTACACCTTC,CASSLNTGVGYGYTF
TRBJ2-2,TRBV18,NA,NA,TGTGCCAGCTCACCAACGGGCACCGGGGAGCTGTTTTTT,CASSPTGTGELFF
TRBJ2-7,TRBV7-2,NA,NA,TGTGCCAGCAGCTTAGCGGGCGCCGGCTTTCGGGGCTACGAGCAGTACTTC,CASSLAGAGFRGYEQYF
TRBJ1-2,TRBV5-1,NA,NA,TGCGCCAGCAGCTCGACAGCAATTGGGGGCTACACCTTC,CASSSTAIGGYTF
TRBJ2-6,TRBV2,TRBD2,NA,TGTGCCAGCAGAAACGGGGGGGCTGGGGCCAACGTCCTGACTTTC,CASRNGGAGANVLTF
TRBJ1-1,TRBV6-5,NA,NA,TGTGCCAGCAGGTCCGGGACCAGCGGGGACACTGAAGCTTTCTTT,CASRSGTSGDTEAFF
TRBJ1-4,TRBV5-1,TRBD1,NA,TGCGCCAGCAGCATGGGACAGGGAAGAGAAAAACTGTTTTTT,CASSMGQGREKLFF
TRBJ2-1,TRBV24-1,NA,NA,TGTGCCACCTCTCAGGGGCTGCCGAAAAATGAGCAGTTCTTC,CATSQGLPKNEQFF
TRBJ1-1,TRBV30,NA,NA,TGTGCCTGGAGTGTATCTTCGTCGAGGAACACTGAAGCTTTCTTT,CAWSVSSSRNTEAFF
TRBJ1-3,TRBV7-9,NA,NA,TGTGCCAGCACCCACCTACAGGCCTCTGGAAACACCATATATTTT,CASTHLQASGNTIYF
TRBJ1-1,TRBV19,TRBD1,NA,TGTGCCAGTAGTAAAACCGGGACAGGGGGCCCTGGAGAAGCTTTCTTT,CASSKTGTGGPGEAFF
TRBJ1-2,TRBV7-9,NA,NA,TGTGCCAGCAGCTTGGGAGAATGGGACACCGAGGGTGATGGCTACACCTTC,CASSLGEWDTEGDGYTF
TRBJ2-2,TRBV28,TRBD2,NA,TGTGCCAGCGGTTTAGGAGGCGGGAGATATGGGGAGCTGTTTTTT,CASGLGGGRYGELFF
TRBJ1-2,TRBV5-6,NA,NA,TGTGCCAGCAGCTTGAACGGACTCTATGGCTACACCTTC,CASSLNGLYGYTF
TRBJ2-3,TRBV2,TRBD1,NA,TGTGCCAGCCAAAGGGACAGACCTAGCACAGATACGCAGTATTTT,CASQRDRPSTDTQYF
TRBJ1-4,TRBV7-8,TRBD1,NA,TGTGCCAGCAGCTTATGGAGAGGGGCAGGGGGTGAAAAACTGTTTTTT,CASSLWRGAGGEKLFF
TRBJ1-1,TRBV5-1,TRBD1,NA,TGCGCCAGCAGCACCGGGACAGAGAACACTGAAGCTTTCTTT,CASSTGTENTEAFF
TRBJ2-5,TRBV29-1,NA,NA,TGCAGCGTTATCCCACAGGGACAAGAGACCCAGTACTTC,CSVIPQGQETQYF
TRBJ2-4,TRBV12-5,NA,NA,TGTGCTAGTGGTTTGGAGTGGGGCGGACCCCACCGCTTC,CASGLEWGGPHRF
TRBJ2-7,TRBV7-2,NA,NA,TGTGCCAGCAGCTTAGCTTTCCATCCCGGCTACGAGCAGTACTTC,CASSLAFHPGYEQYF